These T cell receptor beta chains were read from a single sample in a study of T cells after yellow fever vaccination. TCRdb used MiXCR to reprocess the 5' RACE reads, holding one entry per CDR3 protein. The data hold 200,000 to 300,000 distinct CDR3 sequences, with 10% to 15% observed a single time. The sample was CD4+ T cells sorted from PBMCs, taken 45 days after the yellow fever booster vaccination. The origin of the receptors is a man aged 25-45 years who received the YFV17D yellow fever vaccine. Each CDR3 is given with its conserved first and last residue. The D gene is left open where the match is weak. The listing skips clone size in some rows; elsewhere it reads once, few, many or a size class.

clone_size j_call cdr3_length v_call d_call cdr3_nt cdr3_aa
many TRBJ2-1 15 TRBV24-1 TRBD1 TGTGCCACCAGTGATTCTGGGACAGGGAACAATGAGCAGTTCTTC CATSDSGTGNNEQFF
many TRBJ2-3 14 TRBV12-3/TRBV12-4 . TGTGCCAGCAGACTCACGGCGGGCACAGATACGCAGTATTTT CASRLTAGTDTQYF
. TRBJ2-1 16 TRBV24-1 TRBD2 TGTGCCACCAGTGGTTCAAGCGGGAGCTTTTACAATGAGCAGTTCTTC CATSGSSGSFYNEQFF
few TRBJ2-5 12 TRBV20-1 . TGCAGGATGGCGGGCGAGGGGGAGACCCAGTACTTC CRMAGEGETQYF
few TRBJ2-3 18 TRBV6-1 TRBD2 TGTGCCAGCACCCGAAGTCTAGCGGGTTTAGGAGGCACAGATACGCAGTATTTT CASTRSLAGLGGTDTQYF
. TRBJ2-1 17 TRBV4-2 TRBD2 TGTGCCAGCAGCCAAGATATCACTAGCGGTCCTCACAATGAGCAGTTCTTC CASSQDITSGPHNEQFF
few TRBJ1-1 12 TRBV20-1 . TGCAGTGCAATAAGTGGGGGTACTGAAGCTTTCTTT CSAISGGTEAFF
. TRBJ2-1 12 TRBV12-3/TRBV12-4 . TGTGCCAGCACTCAGGGTAGGGGGGAGCAGTTCTTC CASTQGRGEQFF
few TRBJ2-7 12 TRBV2 . TGTGGCTCTTCCGCTCGGACCTACGAGCAGTACTTC CGSSARTYEQYF
few TRBJ2-7 14 TRBV4-3 . TGCGCCAGCAGCCCATCCCAGGGGAGGCACGAGCAGTACTTC CASSPSQGRHEQYF
. TRBJ2-7 14 TRBV7-2 . TGTGCCAGCAGCCCCCAGGCAGGGAGGTACGAGCAGTACTTC CASSPQAGRYEQYF
. TRBJ2-5 14 TRBV19 TRBD1 TGTGCCAGTATGCGTCGGGACAGACAAGAGACCCAGTACTTC CASMRRDRQETQYF
few TRBJ1-1 14 TRBV20-1 . TGCAGTGCTATTCAGGGGAATAAACGTAGTGAAGCTTTCTTT CSAIQGNKRSEAFF
many TRBJ2-3 14 TRBV20-1 TRBD2 TGCAGTGTCTGGGGACTAGCGGGCACAGATACGCAGTATTTT CSVWGLAGTDTQYF
many TRBJ2-1 18 TRBV7-2 TRBD1 TGTGCCAGCAGCTTAGCTAGGGCGGGACAGGCCCACTACAATGAGCAGTTCTTC CASSLARAGQAHYNEQFF
. TRBJ1-6 16 TRBV6-1 TRBD1 TGTGCCAGCAAGAAACGGACAGGGGGCCATAATTCACCCCTCCACTTT CASKKRTGGHNSPLHF